The 28 T cell receptor beta chains below were found in one sample sequenced in a study of CD8 T cells in ankylosing spondylitis. The study's findings and limits: There was a TCR beta motif, made of several highly homologous variants, that appeared characteristic of ankylosing spondylitis blood.

These receptors are not linked to any known antigen. TCRdb itself ran the 5' RACE reads through MiXCR, one entry per CDR3 protein. In the table there are approximately 300,000 distinct CDR3 sequences, approximately 8.2% of which are singletons. Source material: blood, either unsorted or a sorted T cell fraction (not recorded which). These receptors originate from a male donor with ankylosing spondylitis.

V and J are TRBV4-3 and TRBJ1-2; 11 nucleotides align to TRBD1. The CDR3 totals 17 residues. The ends lost 0 bases at V and 3 bases at J; junction bases unmatched: 6. The germline CDR1 and CDR2 sequences are LGHNA and YSLEER. CDR3 in DNA: TGCGCCAGCAGCCAAGAAGGACAGGGGGCTATGGACTATGGCTACACCTTC. Its protein product is CASSQEGQGAMDYGYTF.

The chain has TRBV12-3 or TRBV12-4 and TRBJ1-6; D may be TRBD1 (6 bases). V was clipped by 6 bases and J by 5 bases, with 17 bases between them. CDR3 length: 16 residues. The CDR3 nucleotides read TGTGCCAGCAGCACAGGGTCCCTGGATAATAATTCACCCCTCCACTTT. This gives the protein CASSTGSLDNNSPLHF.

This clonotype showed up many times. This chain uses TRBV29-1 with TRBJ2-7, with 8 bases matching TRBD2. This CDR3 region has 14 residues. V shed 1 base, J shed 0 bases, and the junction held 2 bases outside the gene matches. CDR1 and CDR2 from the germline V gene are SQVTM and ANQGSEA. CDR3 loop: CSVEVAGGSYEQYF. In DNA form, the CDR3 reads TGCAGCGTTGAAGTCGCGGGGGGCTCCTACGAGCAGTACTTC.

This clonotype was detected many times. J is TRBJ1-5 and V is TRBV6-2 or TRBV6-3; D is unclear. The CDR3 spans 12 residues. Germline V lookup: CDR1 MNHEY, CDR2 SVGEGT. V was cut by 6 bases and J by 7 bases, with 10 bases left in between. DNA of the CDR3: TGTGCCAGCAGGTGGGGTAACCAGCCCCAGCATTTT. This translates into CASRWGNQPQHF.

This clonotype has ten or more counts. This chain joins TRBV28 and TRBJ2-3; 9 nucleotides align to TRBD2. The CDR3 runs 15 residues. Trimming took 7 bases from V and 4 from J; bases not matched to a gene: 9. CDR1 is MDHEN, CDR2 SYDVKM, per germline. The CDR3 spells CASTLPGLASDTQYF. The CDR3 DNA reads TGTGCCAGCACCCTACCGGGACTAGCATCAGATACGCAGTATTTT.

The V and J genes are TRBV20-1 and TRBJ2-3, with unresolved D. The CDR3 runs 15 residues. V shed 7 bases and J shed 2 bases, with 19 bases lying between them. The germline CDR1 and CDR2 sequences are DFQATT and SNEGSKA (reference sequence). The CDR3, as DNA: TGCAGTGTAGATCCCAGTGGGTCTTACACAGATACGCAGTATTTT. This codes for CSVDPSGSYTDTQYF.

The rearrangement joins TRBV2 to TRBJ1-5; D unclear. Germline CDR1 is SNHLY and CDR2 is FYNNEI. This CDR3 has 14 residues. V lost 2 bases and J lost 0, with 5 bases in between. CDR3 sequence (DNA): TGTGCCAGCAGTGAATTAGTTAGCAATCAGCCCCAGCATTTT. It codes for CASSELVSNQPQHF. Variable domain in full (rest from reference TRBV2 and TRBJ1-5): EPEVTQTPSHQVTQMGQEVILRCVPISNHLYFYWYRQILGQKVEFLVSFYNNEISEKSEIFDDQFSVERPDGSNFTLKIRSTKLEDSAMYFCASSELVSNQPQHFGDGTRLSIL.

This clonotype was recorded many times. The V gene is TRBV11-1, the J gene TRBJ2-1, with 8 bases lining up with TRBD1. CDR1 is SGHAT, CDR2 FQDESV, per germline (reference sequence). This CDR3 has 17 residues. V lost 5 bases to trimming and J lost 3 bases; unmatched junction nucleotides: 12. Here the CDR3 DNA reads TGTGCCAGCAGCGCAAAATCGACAGGGGAACTCTACAATGAGCAGTTCTTC. As protein: CASSAKSTGELYNEQFF. Looking up the rest from reference TRBV11-1 and TRBJ2-1 gives the full variable domain: EAEVAQSPRYKITEKSQAVAFWCDPISGHATLYWYRQILGQGPELLVQFQDESVVDDSQLPKDRFSAERLKGVDSTLKIQPAELGDSAMYLCASSAKSTGELYNEQFFGPGTRLTVL.

The CDR3 region is CAISWGRGSEQYF. CDR3 in DNA: TGTGCCATCAGCTGGGGGCGGGGTAGCGAGCAGTACTTC. The chain couples TRBV10-3 to TRBJ2-7; D is perhaps TRBD1 or TRBD2 (6 bases each). Germline V CDR1 and CDR2: ENHRY, SYGVKD. V lost 6 bases and J 6 bases, leaving 15 bases between the germline ends. The CDR3 has 13 residues.

This clonotype occurred a few times. CDR3 nucleotides: TGCGCCAGCAGCTTAGATTCTCTCTTGGACGAGCAGTACTTC. This sequence encodes CASSLDSLLDEQYF. The V and J genes are TRBV5-1 and TRBJ2-7; D call uncertain. Trimming shortened V by 2 bases and J by 5 bases, and 14 bases separated the two germline ends. The CDR3 is 14 amino acids. Germline V gene sequence: CDR1 SGHRS, CDR2 YFSETQ.

This clonotype was counted between two and nine times. Written as DNA, the CDR3 is TGCAGTGCTCTCGCCAGGACAGGGGGAGTTTTTAATTCACCCCTCCACTTT. This sequence encodes CSALARTGGVFNSPLHF. The chain combines TRBV20-1 with TRBJ1-6, with 10 bases fitting TRBD1. The V segment lost 5 bases and the J segment 6 bases; nucleotides outside the gene matches: 13. This CDR3 has 17 amino acids. CDR1 is DFQATT and CDR2 is SNEGSKA in the germline V gene (reference sequence).

This clonotype was counted a few times. The chain employs TRBV3-1 and TRBJ2-5; 12 bases align to TRBD2. Germline-derived CDR1 and CDR2 are LGHDT and YNNKEL (reference sequence). V lost 0 bases to trimming and J lost 2 bases; unmatched junction nucleotides: 7. The CDR3 extends over 18 amino acids. The CDR3 protein is CASSQDELAGGAQETQYF. CDR3 bases: TGTGCCAGCAGCCAAGATGAACTAGCGGGAGGAGCTCAAGAGACCCAGTACTTC.

In this sample, this clonotype turned up many times. The rearrangement joins TRBV5-1 to TRBJ1-1; TRBD1 matches 8 bases. Germline CDR1 SGHRS, CDR2 YFSETQ. This CDR3 has 14 amino acids. After removal of 2 bases from V and 5 bases from J, the junction contained 5 bases not matched to a gene. The CDR3: CASSLDRGFTEAFF. CDR3 sequence (DNA): TGCGCCAGCAGCTTAGACAGGGGTTTTACTGAAGCTTTCTTT.

This clonotype appeared many times. V is TRBV4-2 and J is TRBJ1-4; 8 bases agree with TRBD1. This CDR3 is built from 18 residues. Per germline, CDR1 LGHNA and CDR2 YNFKEQ. V shed 4 bases, J shed 2 bases, and the junction held 12 bases outside the gene matches. The CDR3 here is CASSLHRDRSLTNEKLFF. The DNA of the CDR3 is TGTGCCAGCAGCCTACACCGGGACAGGTCTCTCACTAATGAAAAACTGTTTTTT.

This clonotype was counted at least ten times. CDR3 DNA: TGCGCCAGCAGGGGGACTAGCGGAACCTACGAGCAGTACTTC. It codes for CASRGTSGTYEQYF. The chain recombines TRBV10-2 with TRBJ2-7; 11 nucleotides line up with TRBD2. The CDR3 totals 14 residues. Looked up from germline, CDR1 is WSHSY and CDR2 is SAAADI. Trimming removed 6 bases from V and 2 bases from J; junction bases left unmatched: 3.

This clonotype was seen a few times. The V call is TRBV19, the J call TRBJ2-2; D is possibly TRBD1 (6 bases). Germline CDR1 and CDR2: LNHDA and SQIVND (reference sequence). There are 15 residues in the CDR3. Trimming left V 6 bases short and J 4 bases short, with 15 bases between. In DNA form, the CDR3 reads TGTGCCAGTAGGATACAGGGTAGGAGCACCGGGGAGCTGTTTTTT. It yields the protein CASRIQGRSTGELFF.

This chain uses TRBV7-3 with TRBJ1-6, with D unclear. The germline gives CDR1 SGHTA, CDR2 FQGTGA. This CDR3 is 12 amino acids long. Trimming took off 1 base at V and 12 bases at J, with 7 bases between the two ends. The CDR3 nucleotides read TGTGCCAGCAGCTTAAGGGGAGGACCCCTCCACTTT. Protein: CASSLRGGPLHF.

This clonotype was seen more than once but under ten times. The rearrangement links TRBV29-1 to TRBJ2-3; D gene uncertain. Trimming shortened V by 2 bases and J by 5 bases, and 8 bases separated the two germline ends. This CDR3 spans 12 amino acids. Germline CDR1 SQVTM, CDR2 ANQGSEA. The CDR3 bases are TGCAGCGTTGAACATCTCCAAGATACGCAGTATTTT. Amino acid sequence: CSVEHLQDTQYF.

This clonotype has a handful of counts. The chain uses TRBV7-2 and TRBJ2-1, with TRBD2 as a possible D gene (5 bases). The CDR3 totals 14 residues. Between the trimmed V and J ends, which lost 0 bases and 3 bases, there was a span of 6 bases. Germline V gives CDR1 SGHTA, CDR2 FQGNSA. CDR3 bases: TGTGCCAGCAGCTTAGCTAGCGACTACAATGAGCAGTTCTTC. It specifies CASSLASDYNEQFF.

This clonotype was seen a handful of times. This chain connects TRBV29-1 to TRBJ1-5; TRBD1 aligns across 8 bases. Unmatched junction bases numbered 12, after V lost 7 bases and J lost 4 bases. This CDR3 spans 15 amino acids. Per the germline V gene, CDR1 is SQVTM and CDR2 is ANQGSEA. The CDR3: CSAASGTGINQPQHF. The CDR3 coding sequence is TGCAGCGCCGCCTCCGGGACAGGAATAAATCAGCCCCAGCATTTT. Full variable domain (outside the CDR3, taken from reference TRBV29-1 and TRBJ1-5): SAVISQKPSRDICQRGTSLTIQCQVDSQVTMMFWYRQQPGQSLTLIATANQGSEATYESGFVIDKFPISRPNLTFSTLTVSNMSPEDSSIYLCSAASGTGINQPQHFGDGTRLSIL.

The V and J genes are TRBV10-3 and TRBJ2-5; TRBD2 aligns across 10 bases. Trimming at V came to 0 bases and at J to 5 bases, leaving 6 bases not matched to a gene. CDR3 length: 16 residues. Germline CDR1 is ENHRY and CDR2 is SYGVKD. The CDR3 nucleotides are TGTGCCATCAGTGAGTCGCCTAGCGGGAGTGGGGAGACCCAGTACTTC. Translation: CAISESPSGSGETQYF.

The chain couples TRBV7-3 to TRBJ2-3; the D is unclear. Germline values: CDR1 SGHTA, CDR2 FQGTGA. The CDR3 sequence is 13 residues long. The V gene lost 1 base and the J gene lost 3 bases, with 5 bases spanning the gap. The CDR3 DNA sequence: TGTGCCAGCAGCTTAATTAGGACAGATACGCAGTATTTT. It yields the protein CASSLIRTDTQYF.

The chain couples TRBV6-1 to TRBJ2-7, with 8 bases matching TRBD1. V lost 5 bases to trimming and J lost 5 bases; unmatched junction nucleotides: 14. The CDR3 has 16 residues. Germline CDR1 MNHNS, CDR2 SASEGT. CDR3 loop: CASSPSPDRAEDEQYF. The CDR3 bases are TGTGCCAGCAGTCCAAGCCCGGACAGGGCAGAGGACGAGCAGTACTTC.

The rearrangement links TRBV11-1 to TRBJ1-2; tentatively, D is TRBD1 (6 bases). Trimming took 5 bases from V and 3 from J, leaving 16 bases between them. The CDR3 has 15 amino acids. CDR1 is SGHAT and CDR2 is FQDESV in the germline V gene (reference sequence). CDR3 in amino acids: CASSSLGGLHYGYTF. The DNA for the CDR3 is TGTGCCAGCAGCAGTCTTGGGGGGCTGCACTATGGCTACACCTTC.

This clonotype was seen at least ten times. CDR3 amino acids: CASSLVSSGAYEQYF. In nucleotides, the CDR3 is TGTGCCAGCAGCTTAGTTTCGAGCGGAGCTTACGAGCAGTACTTC. The rearrangement uses TRBV7-8 and TRBJ2-7; TRBD2 might be the D (5 bases). V was cut by 1 base and J by 4 bases, with 14 bases left in between. CDR3 length equals 15 residues. Germline V gene lookup returns CDR1 SGHVS and CDR2 FQNEAQ.

The rearrangement joins TRBV12-3 or TRBV12-4 to TRBJ2-7, with no clear D. The CDR3 is 13 amino acids. Trimming left V 3 bases short and J 2 bases short, with 8 bases between. The CDR3 loop reads CASSFGSAYEQYF. DNA of the CDR3: TGTGCCAGCAGTTTTGGGTCAGCCTACGAGCAGTACTTC.

V and J are TRBV6-6 and TRBJ2-1; possible D gene TRBD2, 5 bases. This CDR3 is 12 amino acids long. V lost 10 bases to trimming and J lost 6 bases, with 13 bases between them. The germline V gene encodes CDR1 MNHNY and CDR2 SVGAGI (reference sequence). The CDR3 sequence: CATGGMVNEQFF. The CDR3 DNA reads as TGTGCCACCGGAGGTATGGTCAATGAGCAGTTCTTC.

The chain combines TRBV11-2 with TRBJ2-1; 13 bases match TRBD2. The J segment lost 9 bases and the V segment lost 5 bases, leaving 7 bases of the junction unmatched. The germline V gene encodes CDR1 SGHAT and CDR2 FQNNGV. The CDR3 has 15 residues. The CDR3 nucleotides are TGTGCCAGCAGCCGATGGACTAGCGGGAGTGGTGAGCAGTTCTTC. Its protein is CASSRWTSGSGEQFF. Drawing the rest from reference TRBV11-2 and TRBJ2-1, the complete variable domain is EAGVAQSPRYKIIEKRQSVAFWCNPISGHATLYWYQQILGQGPKLLIQFQNNGVVDDSQLPKDRFSAERLKGVDSTLKIQPAKLEDSAVYLCASSRWTSGSGEQFFGPGTRLTVL.